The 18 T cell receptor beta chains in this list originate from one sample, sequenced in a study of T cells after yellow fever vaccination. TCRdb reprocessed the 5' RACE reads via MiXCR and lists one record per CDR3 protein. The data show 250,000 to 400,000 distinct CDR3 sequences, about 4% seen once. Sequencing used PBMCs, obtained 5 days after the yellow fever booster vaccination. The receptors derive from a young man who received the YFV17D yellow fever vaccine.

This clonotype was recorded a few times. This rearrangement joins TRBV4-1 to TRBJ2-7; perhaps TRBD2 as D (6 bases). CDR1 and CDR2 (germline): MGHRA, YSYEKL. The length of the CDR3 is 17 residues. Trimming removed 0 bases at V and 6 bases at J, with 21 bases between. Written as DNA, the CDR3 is TGCGCCAGCAGCCAAGAGGGTCCTAGCGTCCCCTTTTTCGAGCAGTACTTC. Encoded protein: CASSQEGPSVPFFEQYF.

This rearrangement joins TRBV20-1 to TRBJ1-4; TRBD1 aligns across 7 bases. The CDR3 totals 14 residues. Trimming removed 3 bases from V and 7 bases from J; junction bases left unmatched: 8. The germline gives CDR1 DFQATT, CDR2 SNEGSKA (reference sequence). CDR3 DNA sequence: TGCAGTGCTAGGAAGGGGGCAGGGGGTGAAAAACTGTTTTTT. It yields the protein CSARKGAGGEKLFF.

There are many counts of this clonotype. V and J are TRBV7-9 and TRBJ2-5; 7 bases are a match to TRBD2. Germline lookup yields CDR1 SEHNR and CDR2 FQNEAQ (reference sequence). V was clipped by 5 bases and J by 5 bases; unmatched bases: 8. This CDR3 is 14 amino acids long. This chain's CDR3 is CASSLGLGGETQYF. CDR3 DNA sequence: TGTGCCAGCAGCCTTGGACTAGGAGGCGAGACCCAGTACTTC.

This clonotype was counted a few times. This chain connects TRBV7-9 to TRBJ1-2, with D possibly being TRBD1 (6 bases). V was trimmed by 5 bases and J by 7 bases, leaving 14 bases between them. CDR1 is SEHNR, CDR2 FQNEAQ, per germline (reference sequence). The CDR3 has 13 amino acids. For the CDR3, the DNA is TGTGCCAGCAGCCCTTGGGGGGCGTCTGGCTACACCTTC. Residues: CASSPWGASGYTF.

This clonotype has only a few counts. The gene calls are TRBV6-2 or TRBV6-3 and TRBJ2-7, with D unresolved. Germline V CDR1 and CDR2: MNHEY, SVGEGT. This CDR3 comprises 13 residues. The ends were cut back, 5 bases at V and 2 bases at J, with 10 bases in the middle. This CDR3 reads CASSKPGAYEQYV. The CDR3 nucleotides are TGTGCCAGCAGTAAACCAGGAGCCTACGAGCAGTACGTC.

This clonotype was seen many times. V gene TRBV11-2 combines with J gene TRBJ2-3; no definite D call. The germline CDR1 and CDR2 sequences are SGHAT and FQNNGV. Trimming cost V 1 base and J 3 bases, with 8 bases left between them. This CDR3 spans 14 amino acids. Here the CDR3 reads CASSLGVGTDTQYF. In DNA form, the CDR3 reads TGTGCCAGCAGCTTAGGTGTGGGAACAGATACGCAGTATTTT.

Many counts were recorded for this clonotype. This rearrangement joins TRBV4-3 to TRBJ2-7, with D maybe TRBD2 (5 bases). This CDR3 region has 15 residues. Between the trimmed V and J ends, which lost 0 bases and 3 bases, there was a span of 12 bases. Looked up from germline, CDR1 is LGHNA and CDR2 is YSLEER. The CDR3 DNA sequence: TGCGCCAGCAGCCAAGAACGAAGCGGTTACTACGAGCAGTACTTC. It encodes CASSQERSGYYEQYF.

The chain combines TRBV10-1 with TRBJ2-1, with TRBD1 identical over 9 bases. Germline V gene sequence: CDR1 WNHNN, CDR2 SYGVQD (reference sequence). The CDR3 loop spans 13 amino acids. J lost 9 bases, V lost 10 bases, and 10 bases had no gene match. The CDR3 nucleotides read TGCGCCACCGCCGGGACAGGGAACGGTGAGCAGTTCTTC. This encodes CATAGTGNGEQFF.

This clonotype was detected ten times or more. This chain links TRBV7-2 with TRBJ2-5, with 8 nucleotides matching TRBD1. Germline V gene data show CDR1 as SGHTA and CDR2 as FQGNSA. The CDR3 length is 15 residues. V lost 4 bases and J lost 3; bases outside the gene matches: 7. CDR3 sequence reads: CASSSQGAGKETQYF. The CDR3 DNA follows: TGTGCCAGCAGCTCGCAGGGGGCAGGAAAAGAGACCCAGTACTTC. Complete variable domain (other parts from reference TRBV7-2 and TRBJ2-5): GAGVSQSPSNKVTEKGKDVELRCDPISGHTALYWYRQSLGQGLEFLIYFQGNSAPDKSGLPSDRFSAERTGGSVSTLTIQRTQQEDSAVYLCASSSQGAGKETQYFGPGTRLLVL.

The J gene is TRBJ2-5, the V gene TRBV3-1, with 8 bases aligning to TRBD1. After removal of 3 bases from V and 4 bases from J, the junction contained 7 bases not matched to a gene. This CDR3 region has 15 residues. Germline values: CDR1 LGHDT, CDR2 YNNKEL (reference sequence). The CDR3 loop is CASSQPGQGVETQYF. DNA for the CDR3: TGTGCCAGCAGCCAGCCTGGACAGGGTGTAGAGACCCAGTACTTC.

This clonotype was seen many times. CDR3 nucleotides: TGCGCCAGCAGCTTGAACGGACAGGGGTTCTCAGAGACCCAGTACTTC. It specifies CASSLNGQGFSETQYF. The V and J genes are TRBV5-1 and TRBJ2-5; 9 positions match TRBD1. Germline CDR1 is SGHRS and CDR2 is YFSETQ. The CDR3 has 16 amino acids. The V gene end was trimmed by 1 base and the J gene end by 4 bases; junction bases not matched to a gene: 8. Together with reference TRBV5-1 and TRBJ2-5, the CDR3 gives the full variable domain: KAGVTQTPRYLIKTRGQQVTLSCSPISGHRSVSWYQQTPGQGLQFLFEYFSETQRNKGNFPGRFSGRQFSNSRSEMNVSTLELGDSALYLCASSLNGQGFSETQYFGPGTRLLVL.

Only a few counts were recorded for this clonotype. CDR3 protein: CASSLSTSGPKNIQYF. In nucleotides, the CDR3 is TGCGCCAGCAGCTTGAGTACATCAGGACCCAAAAACATTCAGTACTTC. V and J are TRBV5-1 and TRBJ2-4, with D hard to call. V shed 1 base and J shed 2 bases, with 13 bases lying between them. Germline V lookup: CDR1 SGHRS, CDR2 YFSETQ. This CDR3 is 16 amino acids long.

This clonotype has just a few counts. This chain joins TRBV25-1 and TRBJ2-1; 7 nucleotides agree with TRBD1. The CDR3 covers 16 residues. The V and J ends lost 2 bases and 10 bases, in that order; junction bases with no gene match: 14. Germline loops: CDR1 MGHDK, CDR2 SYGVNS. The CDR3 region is CASSEPSGRGPGEQFF. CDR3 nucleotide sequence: TGTGCCAGCAGTGAACCCTCGGGAAGGGGGCCCGGGGAGCAGTTCTTC.

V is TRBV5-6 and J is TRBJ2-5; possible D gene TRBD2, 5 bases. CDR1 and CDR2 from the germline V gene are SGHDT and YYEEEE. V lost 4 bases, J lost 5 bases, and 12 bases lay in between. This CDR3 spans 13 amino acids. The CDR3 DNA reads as TGTGCCAGCAGCCCCACGGTAGCGGAGACCCAGTACTTC. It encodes CASSPTVAETQYF.

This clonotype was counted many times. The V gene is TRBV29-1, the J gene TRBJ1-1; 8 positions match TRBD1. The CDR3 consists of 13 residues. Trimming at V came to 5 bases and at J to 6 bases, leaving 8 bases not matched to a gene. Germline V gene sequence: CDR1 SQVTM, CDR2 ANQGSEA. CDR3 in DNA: TGCAGCGTTTCACGAGACAGGGGCGCTGAAGCTTTCTTT. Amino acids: CSVSRDRGAEAFF.

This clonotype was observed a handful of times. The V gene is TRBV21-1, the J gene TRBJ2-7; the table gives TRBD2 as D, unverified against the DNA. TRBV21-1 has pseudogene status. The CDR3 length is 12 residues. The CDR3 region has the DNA TGTGCCAGCACCCGCAGTTCCTACGAGCAGTACGTC. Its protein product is CASTRSSYEQYV.

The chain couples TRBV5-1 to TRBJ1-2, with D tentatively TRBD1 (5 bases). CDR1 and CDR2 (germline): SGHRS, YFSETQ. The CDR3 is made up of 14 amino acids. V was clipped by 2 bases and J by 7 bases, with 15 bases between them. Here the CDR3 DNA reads TGCGCCAGCAGCTTTGACAGCCGGGGGAGTGGCTACACCTTC. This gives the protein CASSFDSRGSGYTF.

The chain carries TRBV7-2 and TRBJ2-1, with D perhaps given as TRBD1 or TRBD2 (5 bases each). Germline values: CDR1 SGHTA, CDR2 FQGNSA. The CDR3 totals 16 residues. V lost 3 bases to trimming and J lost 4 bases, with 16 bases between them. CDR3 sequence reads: CASSLPGPPHYNEQFF. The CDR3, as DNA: TGTGCCAGCAGCTTGCCGGGACCCCCCCATTACAATGAGCAGTTCTTC.